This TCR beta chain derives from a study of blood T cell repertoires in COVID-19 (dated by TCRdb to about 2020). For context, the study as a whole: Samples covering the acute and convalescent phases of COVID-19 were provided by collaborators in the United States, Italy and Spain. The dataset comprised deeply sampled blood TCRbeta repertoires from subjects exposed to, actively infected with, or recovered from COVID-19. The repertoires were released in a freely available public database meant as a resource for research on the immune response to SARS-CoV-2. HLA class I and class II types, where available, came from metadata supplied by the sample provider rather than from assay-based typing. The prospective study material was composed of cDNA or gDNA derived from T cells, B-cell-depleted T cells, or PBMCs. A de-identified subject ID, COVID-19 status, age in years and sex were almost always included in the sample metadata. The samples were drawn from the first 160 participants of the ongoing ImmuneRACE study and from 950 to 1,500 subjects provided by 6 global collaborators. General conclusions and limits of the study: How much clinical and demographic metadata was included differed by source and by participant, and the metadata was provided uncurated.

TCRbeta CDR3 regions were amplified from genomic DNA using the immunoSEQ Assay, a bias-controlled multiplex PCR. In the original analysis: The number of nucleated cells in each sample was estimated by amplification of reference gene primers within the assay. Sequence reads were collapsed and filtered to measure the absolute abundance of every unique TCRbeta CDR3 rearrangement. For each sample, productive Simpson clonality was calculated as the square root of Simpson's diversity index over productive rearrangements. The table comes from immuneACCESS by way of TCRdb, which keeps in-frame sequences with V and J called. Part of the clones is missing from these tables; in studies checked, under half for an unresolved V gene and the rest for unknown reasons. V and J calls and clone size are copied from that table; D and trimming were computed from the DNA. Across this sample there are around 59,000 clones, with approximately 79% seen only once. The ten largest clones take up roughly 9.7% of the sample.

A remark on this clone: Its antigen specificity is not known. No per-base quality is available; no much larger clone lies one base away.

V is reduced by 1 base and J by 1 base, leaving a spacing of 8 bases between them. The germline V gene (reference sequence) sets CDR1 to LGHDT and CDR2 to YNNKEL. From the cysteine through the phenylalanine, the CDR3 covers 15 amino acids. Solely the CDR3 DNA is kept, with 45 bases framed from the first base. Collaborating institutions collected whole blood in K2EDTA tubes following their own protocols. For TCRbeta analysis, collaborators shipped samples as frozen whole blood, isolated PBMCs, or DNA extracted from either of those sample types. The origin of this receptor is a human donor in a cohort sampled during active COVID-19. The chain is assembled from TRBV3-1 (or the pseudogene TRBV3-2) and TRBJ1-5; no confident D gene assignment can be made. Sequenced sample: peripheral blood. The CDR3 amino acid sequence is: CASSQGGRSNQPQHF. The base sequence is TGTGCCAGCAGCCAAGGAGGGAGAAGCAATCAGCCCCAGCATTTT.